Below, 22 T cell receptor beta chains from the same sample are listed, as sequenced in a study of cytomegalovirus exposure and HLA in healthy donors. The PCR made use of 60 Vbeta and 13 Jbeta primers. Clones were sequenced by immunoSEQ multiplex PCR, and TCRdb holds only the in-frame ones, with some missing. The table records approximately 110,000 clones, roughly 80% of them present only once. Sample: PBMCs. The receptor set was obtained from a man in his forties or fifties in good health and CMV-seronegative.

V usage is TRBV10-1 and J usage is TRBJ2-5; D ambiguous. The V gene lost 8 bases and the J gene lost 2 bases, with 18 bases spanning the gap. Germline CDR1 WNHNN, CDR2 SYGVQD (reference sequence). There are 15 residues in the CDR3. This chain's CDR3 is CASEARSAVQETQYF. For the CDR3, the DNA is TGCGCCAGCGAAGCCCGATCTGCGGTACAAGAGACCCAGTACTTC.

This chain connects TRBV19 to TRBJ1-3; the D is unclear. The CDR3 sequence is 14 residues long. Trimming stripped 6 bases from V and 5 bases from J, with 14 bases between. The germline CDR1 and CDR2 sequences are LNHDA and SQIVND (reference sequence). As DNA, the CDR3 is TGTGCCAGTAGCCTGAAGAGGTTCCGAAACACCATATATTTT. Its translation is CASSLKRFRNTIYF.

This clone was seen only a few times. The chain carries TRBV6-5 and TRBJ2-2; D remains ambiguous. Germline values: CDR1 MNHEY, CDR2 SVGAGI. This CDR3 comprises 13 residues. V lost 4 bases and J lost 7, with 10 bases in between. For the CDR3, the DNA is TGTGCCAGCAGTTCCGGAGTAGACGGGGAGCTGTTTTTT. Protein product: CASSSGVDGELFF.

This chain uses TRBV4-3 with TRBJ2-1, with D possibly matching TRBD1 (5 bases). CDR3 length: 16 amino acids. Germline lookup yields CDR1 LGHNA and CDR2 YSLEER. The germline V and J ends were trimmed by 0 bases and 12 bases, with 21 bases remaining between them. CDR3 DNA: TGCGCCAGCAGCCAAGAGGTGGCAGGGCCCGCTTACTGGCAGTTCTTC. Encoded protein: CASSQEVAGPAYWQFF.

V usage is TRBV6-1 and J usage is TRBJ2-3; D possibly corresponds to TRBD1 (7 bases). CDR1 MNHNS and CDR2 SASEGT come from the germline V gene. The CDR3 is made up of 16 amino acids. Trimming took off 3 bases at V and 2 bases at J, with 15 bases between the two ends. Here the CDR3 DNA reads TGTGCCAGCAGTGAGGGAGGACAGGCCCCCACAGATACGCAGTATTTT. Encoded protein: CASSEGGQAPTDTQYF.

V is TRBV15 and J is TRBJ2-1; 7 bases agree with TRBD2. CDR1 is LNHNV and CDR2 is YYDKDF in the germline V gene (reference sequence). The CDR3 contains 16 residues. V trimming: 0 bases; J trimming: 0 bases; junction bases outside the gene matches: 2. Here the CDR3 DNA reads TGTGCCACCAGCAGAGATCTAGCGGACTCCTACAATGAGCAGTTCTTC. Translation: CATSRDLADSYNEQFF.

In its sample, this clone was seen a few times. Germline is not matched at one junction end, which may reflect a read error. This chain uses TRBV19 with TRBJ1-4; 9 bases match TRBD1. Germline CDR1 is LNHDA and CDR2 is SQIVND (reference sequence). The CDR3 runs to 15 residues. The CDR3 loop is CASRIPGQGNEKLFF. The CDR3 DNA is TGTGCCAGTCGTATACCGGGACAGGGTAATGAAAAACTGTTTTTT.

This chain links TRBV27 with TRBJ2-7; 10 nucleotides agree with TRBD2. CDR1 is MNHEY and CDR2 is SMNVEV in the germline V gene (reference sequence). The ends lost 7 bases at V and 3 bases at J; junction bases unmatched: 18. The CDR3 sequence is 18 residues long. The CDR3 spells CASMGQREGRFVVYEQYF. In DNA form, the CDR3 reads TGTGCCAGCATGGGCCAGCGGGAGGGCCGTTTTGTAGTCTACGAGCAGTACTTC.

The CDR3 coding sequence is TGTGCCAGCAGCGTAGAGGGAGGGGTAGGCGGGGAGCTGTTTTTT. Its protein product is CASSVEGGVGGELFF. The chain carries TRBV9 and TRBJ2-2, with 7 bases aligning to TRBD2. The CDR3 sequence is 15 residues long. The J segment lost 7 bases and the V segment lost 0 bases, leaving 6 bases of the junction unmatched. The germline V gene has CDR1 SGDLS and CDR2 YYNGEE.

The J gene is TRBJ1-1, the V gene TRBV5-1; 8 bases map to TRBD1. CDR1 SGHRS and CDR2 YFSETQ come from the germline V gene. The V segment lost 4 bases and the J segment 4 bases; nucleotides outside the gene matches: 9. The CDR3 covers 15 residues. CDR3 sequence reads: CASSQGQGLSTEAFF. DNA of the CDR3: TGCGCCAGCAGCCAAGGACAGGGTCTGAGCACTGAAGCTTTCTTT.

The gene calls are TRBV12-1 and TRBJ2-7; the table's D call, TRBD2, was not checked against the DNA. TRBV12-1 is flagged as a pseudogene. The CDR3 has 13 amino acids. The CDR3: CASSRSRSYEQYF. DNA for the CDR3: TGTGCCAGCAGCAGATCAAGGAGTTACGAGCAGTACTTC.

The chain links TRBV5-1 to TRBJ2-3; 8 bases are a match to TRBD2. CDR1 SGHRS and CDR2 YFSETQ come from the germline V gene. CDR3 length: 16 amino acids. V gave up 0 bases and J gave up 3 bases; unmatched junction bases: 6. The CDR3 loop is CASSLGASGWTDTQYF. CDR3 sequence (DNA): TGCGCCAGCAGCTTGGGTGCTAGCGGGTGGACAGATACGCAGTATTTT.

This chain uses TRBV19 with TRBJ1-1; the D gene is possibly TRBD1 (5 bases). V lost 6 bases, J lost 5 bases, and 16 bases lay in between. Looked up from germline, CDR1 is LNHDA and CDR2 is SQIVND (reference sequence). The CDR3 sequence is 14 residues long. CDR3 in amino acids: CASRDGGAWTEAFF. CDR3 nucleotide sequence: TGTGCCAGTAGGGACGGAGGGGCCTGGACTGAAGCTTTCTTT.

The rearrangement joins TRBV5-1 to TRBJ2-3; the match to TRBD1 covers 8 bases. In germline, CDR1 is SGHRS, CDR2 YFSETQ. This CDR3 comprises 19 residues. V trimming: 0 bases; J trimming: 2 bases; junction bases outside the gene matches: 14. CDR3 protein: CASSLARTGLIPNTDTQYF. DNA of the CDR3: TGCGCCAGCAGCTTGGCCCGGACAGGGTTAATCCCGAACACAGATACGCAGTATTTT.

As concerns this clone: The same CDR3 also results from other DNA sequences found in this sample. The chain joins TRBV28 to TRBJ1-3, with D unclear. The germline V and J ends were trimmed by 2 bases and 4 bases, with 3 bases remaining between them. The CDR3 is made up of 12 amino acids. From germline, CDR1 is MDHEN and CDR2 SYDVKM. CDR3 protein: CASSLSGNTIYF. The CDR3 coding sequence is TGTGCCAGCAGTTTAAGCGGAAACACCATATATTTT.

CDR3 bases: TGTGCCAGCAGCTTAGCTCAGGGTTTGCAGCCCCAGCATTTT. This sequence encodes CASSLAQGLQPQHF. The genes are TRBV7-8 and TRBJ1-5; D possibly corresponds to TRBD1 (5 bases). The CDR3 has 14 amino acids. CDR1 is SGHVS and CDR2 is FQNEAQ in the germline V gene. The V and J ends lost 0 bases and 7 bases respectively, with 10 bases between them.

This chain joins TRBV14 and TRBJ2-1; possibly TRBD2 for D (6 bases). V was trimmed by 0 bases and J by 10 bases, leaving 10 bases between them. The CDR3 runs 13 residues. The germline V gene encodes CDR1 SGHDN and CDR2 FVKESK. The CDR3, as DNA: TGTGCCAGCAGCCAAGAATCGGGAGACGAGCAGTTCTTC. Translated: CASSQESGDEQFF.

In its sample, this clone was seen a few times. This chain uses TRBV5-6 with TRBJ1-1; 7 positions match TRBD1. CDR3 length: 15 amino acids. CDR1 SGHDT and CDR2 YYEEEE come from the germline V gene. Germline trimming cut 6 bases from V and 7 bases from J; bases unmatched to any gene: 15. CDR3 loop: CASTLAGQAWGEAFF. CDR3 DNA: TGTGCCAGCACCTTAGCTGGACAGGCTTGGGGTGAAGCTTTCTTT.

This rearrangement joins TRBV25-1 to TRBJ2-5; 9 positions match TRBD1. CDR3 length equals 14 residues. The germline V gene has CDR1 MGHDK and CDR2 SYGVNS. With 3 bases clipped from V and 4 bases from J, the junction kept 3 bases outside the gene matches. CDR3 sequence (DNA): TGTGCCAGCAGTGAGACAGGGGGAAGAGAGACCCAGTACTTC. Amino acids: CASSETGGRETQYF.

The CDR3 protein is CASSRSGGGNTGELFF. Here the CDR3 DNA reads TGCGCCAGCAGCCGTAGCGGGGGAGGCAACACCGGGGAGCTGTTTTTT. The rearrangement joins TRBV5-1 to TRBJ2-2; 9 nucleotides line up with TRBD2. The CDR3 consists of 16 residues. Germline V gene data show CDR1 as SGHRS and CDR2 as YFSETQ. The V segment lost 4 bases and the J segment 2 bases; nucleotides outside the gene matches: 6.

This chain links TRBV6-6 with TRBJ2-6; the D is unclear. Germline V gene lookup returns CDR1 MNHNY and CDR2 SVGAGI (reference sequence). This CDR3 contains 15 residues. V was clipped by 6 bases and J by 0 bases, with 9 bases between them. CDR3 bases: TGTGCCAGCAGCTCAACTATCTCTGGGGCCAACGTCCTGACTTTC. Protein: CASSSTISGANVLTF.

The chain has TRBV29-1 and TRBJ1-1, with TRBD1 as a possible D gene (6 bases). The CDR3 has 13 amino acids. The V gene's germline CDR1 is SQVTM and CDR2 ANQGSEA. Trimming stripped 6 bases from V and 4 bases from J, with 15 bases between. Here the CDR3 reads CSVKGGARTEAFF. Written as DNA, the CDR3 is TGCAGCGTAAAGGGGGGGGCGCGCACTGAAGCTTTCTTT.